This T cell receptor beta chain came from a study of cytomegalovirus exposure and HLA in healthy donors (dated 2017 in TCRdb). Regarding the complete study: An earlier analysis of several hundred of the donors reported 276 Gb of sequence data and approximately 120 million unique TCR beta sequences obtained from roughly 180 million T cells. To study patterns of TCR occurrence, a later analysis re-analyzed previously published TCR beta repertoires from around 700 donors and added high-resolution HLA genotyping. Genome-wide SNP genotypes for about 60% of the roughly 670 donors were used in a later genetic analysis, which treated that subset as a discovery cohort. The study aimed to test whether signatures of past pathogen exposure could be identified by cataloging public T cell receptors. Every repertoire in the discovery cohort had been generated on one and the same sequencing platform. Four to six DR-DQ haplotypes were handled as single units for association and clustering because linkage in the cohort was strong. The study profiled the T cell repertoires of some 610 subjects by immunosequencing and related them to cytomegalovirus serostatus. About 280 gigabases of sequencing data and tens of millions of unique TCR sequences made up an early release that covered approximately 620 HLA-typed donors. Among some 400 genotyped donors of the cohort, an average of about 240,000 unique TCR beta nucleotide sequences were sequenced per donor, 15% to 20% of them non-productive. Donor age, sex, ethnicity and CMV serostatus were compiled together with the repertoire data. Of the roughly 400 genotyped donors, roughly 80% fell in the genetic ancestry cluster associated with self-reported Caucasian donors. Besides the first cohort of around 670 subjects, a separate validation cohort made up of 120 different subjects was used. The number of donors typed differed by locus, with 629-630 for A, B, C, DRB1 and DQB1, around 520 for DQA1, over 600 for DPA1, and some 440 for DPB1. In an earlier analysis of over 550 of the donors, high-throughput TCR beta sequencing was used to judge whether each TCR beta V gene segment behaved as functional or pseudogenic. HLA typing included class I and class II loci at four-digit resolution. The study combined high-throughput TCR immunosequencing, statistical association of individual TCRs with disease status, and machine learning to predict cytomegalovirus infection status. Rather than drawing on any new phenotypic data, the later analysis identified candidate immune exposures from TCR beta sequences and the way those sequences occurred across donors. Results and caveats for the whole study, not just this receptor: The earlier analysis of around 600 of the donors excluded seventeen rarely observed V segments, including chromosome 9 orphons, because counts were too low. Linkage disequilibrium might explain the correlated functional status among segregating V segments, but an unknown experimental factor could not be ruled out. A group of highly shared sequence variants was considered likely to be a technical artifact of the sequencing pipeline. The classifier was reported to diagnose cytomegalovirus status with high specificity and sensitivity in both the original and validation cohorts. Only TCR beta chains were sequenced in this cohort, and the absence of alpha or paired-chain data limited detectable features. Compared with equally common non-associated chains, HLA-associated TCR beta chains in a later analysis were more clonally expanded and had lower generation probabilities. Most TCR sequences were observed very rarely across donors, whereas some public TCRs were present in many individuals. The presence/absence analyses assumed that sequencing depth was roughly uniform across donors, and that assumption may not be true. A later genetic analysis associated a missense DCLRE1C variant with V-gene and J-gene trimming of TCR beta chains, and an independent cohort replicated the association. Assigning TCR associations to individual alleles was difficult when HLA alleles, especially DR and DQ, strongly co-occurred. Broadly in line with IMGT annotations, most TCR beta V segments showed up in productive rearrangements about 87% or about 30% of the time in an earlier analysis of approximately 640 of the donors. In a later analysis, most CMV-associated TCR beta chains were found to appear HLA-restricted, with HLA associations seemingly driven largely by CMV exposure. A later genetic analysis reported fewer N-insertions in productive TCRs among donors in an Asian-associated ancestry cluster than the approximately 700-donor mean. In a later analysis, 16,951 TCR beta sequences were associated with specific HLA alleles at a false discovery rate of 0.05. A later analysis reported that several top co-occurrence clusters appeared linked to parvovirus B19, influenza, CMV and Epstein-Barr virus. According to the authors, the approach could potentially be generalized to other disease states and immunological phenotypes. Because HLA typing was missing for some donors at each locus, association tests included only the typed subset. CMV serostatus was the only immune exposure information available for the cohort. In the study, roughly 160 TCR beta chains were listed as associated with cytomegalovirus. A further reported finding was that TCR beta sequences accurately predicted the HLA-A and HLA-B alleles for most subjects in the first cohort. Because the 87-base-pair reads could not distinguish some IMGT-functional V segments, including TRBV6-2 and TRBV6-3, those segments were excluded. Three of the identified cytomegalovirus-associated TCR beta chains were confirmed in vitro to be specific for cytomegalovirus antigens. In a later analysis, the rate of TCR association differed among HLA loci, with DRB1 alleles having the most associated TCRs and HLA-C alleles having the fewest.

Trimming removed 3 bases from V and 0 bases from J, leaving 10 bases between the germline ends. Sequences MDHEN (CDR1) and SYDVKM (CDR2) are obtained from the germline V gene. The CDR3, cysteine through phenylalanine, is 15 amino acids long. Only CDR3 DNA remains: 45 bases, in frame from the first base. In total, approximately 700 healthy bone marrow donors made up the cohort. At the time of sampling, every cohort member was nominally healthy, though immune exposures that went unrecorded were likely present. The donor was CMV seropositive and belonged to the group of some 290 seropositive cohort members. Each donor provided a peripheral blood sample, and peripheral blood mononuclear cells were used for TCR beta sequencing. Genomic DNA was extracted from the blood cell samples with the Qiagen DNeasy Blood Extraction Kit. Library preparation used the immunoSEQ multiplex PCR assay. For the multiplex PCR, a mixture combining 60 forward primers for TCR Vbeta segments and 13 reverse primers for TCR Jbeta segments was used. The CDR3 region of rearranged TCR beta genes was amplified from genomic DNA by a multiplex PCR assay. On the Illumina HiSeq System, the amplified TCR beta libraries were sequenced as 87-base-pair reads. The study's processing was this. In a later analysis, tens of millions of unique TCR beta chains were counted across the 500 to 850 repertoires, and roughly 11 million of these chains were shared by at least two donors. To remove PCR and sequencing errors, raw reads were error-corrected and collapsed into unique sequences using a nearest-neighbor algorithm that merged closely related sequences. CDR3 sequences were aligned to IMGT reference sequences to assign V, D and J gene segments. For a sequence to be retained, at least a six-nucleotide match to both a V gene segment and a J gene segment was required. Rearrangements were called productive when the CDR3 lacked stop codons and stayed in frame with V and J; all others were non-productive. CDR3 was defined according to IMGT convention as the region running from the second conserved V-encoded cysteine to the conserved J-encoded phenylalanine. The earlier analysis of some 540 of the donors excluded any sequence lacking an unambiguous match to a single V gene segment. An earlier analysis of 587 of the donors classified V segments as functional when productive rearrangements were above 56.7% and as segregating when the standard deviation between donors was above 5%. A statistical classification framework was built for diagnosing cytomegalovirus status from the catalog of TCR beta chain sequences. V and J gene assignment, in a later analysis, came from comparing TCR nucleotide sequences with IMGT/GENE-DB human TR gene sequences. The TCRdist pipeline was used in a later analysis to assign CDR3 sequences and most-parsimonious VDJ recombination scenarios. In a later analysis, every TCR beta chain was defined by the combination of its CDR3 amino acid sequence and its V-gene family, and reads without a unique V-gene family were dropped. To address suspected cross-contamination and a sequencing artifact, a later analysis removed under 600 highly shared, low-generation-probability nucleotide sequences. In a later analysis, a clonal expansion index for each public chain was calculated from normalized within-repertoire ranks of inferred template counts. Generation probabilities in a later analysis came from a VDJ recombination model fitted to out-of-frame rearrangements, and those results were checked against IGoR. In a later analysis, hypergeometric tests were used to score TCR-TCR, TCR-HLA and TCR-CMV co-occurrence, with a repertoire-size bias correction applied to TCR pairs. A later analysis estimated false discovery rates by permuting HLA or CMV assignments 20 times. A later analysis grouped co-occurring TCRs with DBSCAN, adding TCRdist sequence similarity when clustering within HLA-allele-positive subsets. For co-occurrence clustering, repertoires with fewer than 30,000 or more than 120,000 public chains were excluded, along with five repertoires with anomalous nucleotide sharing. TCRdb took over this immuneACCESS table, retaining in-frame rearrangements with V and J assigned. Such tables are incomplete; in checked studies, under half of the missing clones stem from an unresolved V gene, and the remainder is unexplained. The V and J calls and the clone size are those of that table, but D and trimming were determined from the DNA. This sample lists about 190,000 clones; around 73% were detected once. The biggest ten clones account for 2% to 2.5% of the sample.

This clone came up a few times. Its specific antigen is unknown. No quality values exist for individual bases; no much larger clone is one base distant. The chain is encoded by TRBV28 joined to TRBJ2-3; the D segment could be TRBD1, given 6 matching bases. Sequenced input: PBMCs. The sequence was obtained from a woman in her thirties in good health and CMV-seropositive. CDR3 protein: CASSLRTVSTDTQYF. The DNA sequence follows: TGTGCCAGCAGTTTGCGGACAGTAAGCACAGATACGCAGTATTTT.